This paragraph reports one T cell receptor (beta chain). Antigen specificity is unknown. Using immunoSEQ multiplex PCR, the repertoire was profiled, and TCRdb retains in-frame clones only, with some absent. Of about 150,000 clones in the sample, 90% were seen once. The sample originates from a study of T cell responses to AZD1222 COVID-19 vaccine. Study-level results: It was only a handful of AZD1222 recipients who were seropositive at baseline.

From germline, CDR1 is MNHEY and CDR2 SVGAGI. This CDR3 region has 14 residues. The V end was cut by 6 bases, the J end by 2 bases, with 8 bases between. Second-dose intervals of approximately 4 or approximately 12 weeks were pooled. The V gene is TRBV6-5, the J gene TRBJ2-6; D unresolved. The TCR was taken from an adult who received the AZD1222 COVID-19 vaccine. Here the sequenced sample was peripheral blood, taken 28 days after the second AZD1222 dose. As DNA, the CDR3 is TGTGCCAGCAGAATTAGGGCTGGGGCCAACGTCCTGACTTTC. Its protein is CASRIRAGANVLTF.